The sequence of this T cell receptor (beta chain) was determined in a study of identical twins. In TCRdb, the 5' RACE reads were re-called with MiXCR into one record per CDR3 protein. Of around 480,000 distinct CDR3 sequences in the sample, approximately 14% are singletons; the top ten hold about 0.94%. Findings and caveats of the study: The analysis was cross-sectional rather than longitudinal within donors. High-abundance cord blood beta clonotypes had fewer insertions; memory repertoires showed none. Twin pairs had excess sharing that was weaker in beta out-of-frame sequences.

The CDR3 runs to 13 residues. Germline assignment: CDR1 SGHKS and CDR2 YYEKEE (reference sequence). V was shortened by 4 bases and J by 6 bases, with 10 bases between the two germline ends. This clonotype appeared a few times. What it recognizes is unknown. Separately, the same data were catalogued under a study of yellow fever vaccine responses in identical twins. That paper notes: Twins' vaccine T cell responses were reported to seem partly convergent and partly personalized.

The sequenced material came from CD4+ T cells sorted from blood. This chain uses TRBV5-5 with TRBJ2-2; the D gene is possibly TRBD1 (5 bases). The clonotype originates from a woman between 18 and 29 years old in good health. This chain's CDR3 is CASSASGPGELFF. Written as DNA, the CDR3 is TGTGCCAGCAGCGCCTCAGGGCCCGGGGAGCTGTTTTTT.